A single T cell receptor beta chain is shown here with its context. The data are from a study of blood T cell repertoires in COVID-19. The overall study: Researchers got acute and convalescent COVID-19 samples from the United States, Italy and Spain. PBMCs, B-cell-depleted T cells, or T cells provided the cDNA or gDNA that made up the material.

How the authors handled the data: For nucleated cells, counts were estimated from reference gene primer amplification. Sequencing was performed with immunoSEQ multiplex PCR; in TCRdb, only in-frame clones are kept and a portion is missing. The V and J calls and clone size were taken over from that table, and D and trimming were inferred from the DNA. The data show about 32,000 clones, with approximately 95% seen just once and around 0.92% held by the top ten. The J segment lost 7 bases and the V segment lost 0 bases, leaving 4 bases of the junction unmatched. The V gene's germline CDR1 is SGDLS and CDR2 YYNGEE. The CDR3 has 14 residues.

This TCR derives from a male donor with active COVID-19. J is TRBJ2-7 and V is TRBV9; 10 bases line up with TRBD1. The sequencing input was peripheral blood. In DNA, the CDR3 is TGTGCCAGCAGCGTAGGACAGGGGGCGTGGGAGCAGTACTTC. Encoded protein: CASSVGQGAWEQYF.